This is a list of T cell receptor beta chains from one sample in a study of blood T cells in healthy people across ages. TCRdb called the 5' RACE reads again in MiXCR, with one record for every CDR3 protein. The data contain around 1,000,000 distinct CDR3 sequences, 20% to 25% of them seen just once; the ten biggest clones take up 0.65% to 0.95%. The same data also contributed to another study, on T cells of mothers and their children.

The material sequenced was blood. These TCRs come from a girl aged 2-10 years in good health. The CDR3 runs from the conserved cysteine through the conserved F or W. D genes are given only for firm matches. Clone size is given for some rows only: seen once, a few or many times, or a class if the clone is expanded.

J: TRBJ2-5
size: -
length: 15
V: TRBV11-2
D: TRBD2
CDR3: CASSFVLAGLETQYF
DNA: TGTGCCAGCAGCTTCGTCCTAGCGGGGTTAGAGACCCAGTACTTC

J: TRBJ1-4
size: -
length: 14
V: TRBV6-5
D: -
CDR3: CASSDEGGSEKLFF
DNA: TGTGCCAGCAGCGACGAGGGGGGGTCCGAAAAACTGTTTTTT

J: TRBJ2-2
size: -
length: 15
V: TRBV4-1
D: TRBD1
CDR3: CASSHNRGRTGELFF
DNA: TGCGCCAGCAGCCATAACAGGGGGCGCACCGGGGAGCTGTTTTTT

J: TRBJ1-6
size: -
length: 15
V: TRBV5-1
D: -
CDR3: CASSLRGQTNSPLHF
DNA: TGCGCCAGCAGCCTAAGGGGACAAACTAATTCACCCCTCCACTTT

J: TRBJ2-3
size: -
length: 11
V: TRBV20-1
D: -
CDR3: CSVPQADTQYF
DNA: TGCAGCGTACCCCAAGCAGATACGCAGTATTTT

J: TRBJ2-3
size: -
length: 16
V: TRBV7-2
D: -
CDR3: CASSLAGVGLADTQYF
DNA: TGTGCCAGCAGCTTAGCTGGTGTGGGGTTGGCAGATACGCAGTATTTT

J: TRBJ2-1
size: few
length: 13
V: TRBV6-1
D: -
CDR3: CASSEDLPDEQFF
DNA: TGTGCCAGCAGTGAGGACCTCCCGGATGAGCAGTTCTTC

J: TRBJ2-7
size: -
length: 15
V: TRBV4-1
D: -
CDR3: CASSQDWSGSYEQYF
DNA: TGCGCCAGCAGCCAGGATTGGAGCGGGTCCTACGAGCAGTACTTC

J: TRBJ2-5
size: few
length: 15
V: TRBV12-3/TRBV12-4
D: -
CDR3: CASSLARSLKETQYF
DNA: TGTGCCAGCAGTTTAGCGCGGAGCTTAAAAGAGACCCAGTACTTC

J: TRBJ1-1
size: few
length: 13
V: TRBV2
D: TRBD1
CDR3: CASNPPGGTEAFF
DNA: TGTGCCAGCAATCCCCCAGGGGGCACTGAAGCTTTCTTT

J: TRBJ2-3
size: -
length: 14
V: TRBV12-3/TRBV12-4
D: -
CDR3: CASSTSLPTDTQYF
DNA: TGTGCCAGCAGTACTAGCTTACCCACAGATACGCAGTATTTT

J: TRBJ2-5
size: -
length: 16
V: TRBV9
D: -
CDR3: CASSPWSGDLQETQYF
DNA: TGTGCCAGCAGCCCGTGGTCGGGAGACCTACAAGAGACCCAGTACTTC

J: TRBJ2-7
size: few
length: 15
V: TRBV12-3/TRBV12-4
D: -
CDR3: CASSFGSWASYEQYF
DNA: TGTGCCAGCAGTTTTGGGAGCTGGGCTTCCTACGAGCAGTACTTC

J: TRBJ1-1
size: few
length: 12
V: TRBV27
D: -
CDR3: CASRGENTEAFF
DNA: TGTGCCAGCAGAGGGGAGAACACTGAAGCTTTCTTT

J: TRBJ2-5
size: few
length: 15
V: TRBV7-2
D: TRBD1
CDR3: CASSQTGGVWETQYF
DNA: TGTGCCAGCAGCCAAACAGGGGGCGTGTGGGAGACCCAGTACTTC

J: TRBJ1-1
size: -
length: 13
V: TRBV29-1
D: TRBD1
CDR3: CSVEYRGGTEAFF
DNA: TGCAGCGTTGAATACAGGGGAGGTACTGAAGCTTTCTTT

J: TRBJ2-1
size: many
length: 14
V: TRBV5-1
D: -
CDR3: CASSLERGNNEQFF
DNA: TGCGCCAGCAGCTTAGAGAGGGGAAACAATGAGCAGTTCTTC

J: TRBJ2-5
size: many
length: 16
V: TRBV28
D: TRBD1
CDR3: CASSLMRGQIQETQYF
DNA: TGTGCCAGCAGTTTGATGAGGGGACAGATCCAAGAGACCCAGTACTTC

J: TRBJ2-7
size: few
length: 12
V: TRBV20-1
D: TRBD1
CDR3: CSALQGTYEQYF
DNA: TGCAGTGCTTTACAGGGGACCTACGAGCAGTACTTC

J: TRBJ2-5
size: few
length: 14
V: TRBV7-9
D: TRBD1
CDR3: CASSVTGGQEAQYF
DNA: TGTGCCAGCAGCGTGACAGGGGGCCAAGAGGCCCAGTACTTC

J: TRBJ2-3
size: -
length: 14
V: TRBV29-1
D: TRBD2
CDR3: CSVGTRIRTDTQYF
DNA: TGCAGCGTTGGGACTAGGATTCGCACAGATACGCAGTATTTT

J: TRBJ1-2
size: few
length: 17
V: TRBV11-2
D: -
CDR3: CASSLDLKGGQDYGYTF
DNA: TGTGCCAGCAGCTTAGATCTTAAGGGTGGTCAGGACTATGGCTACACCTTC

J: TRBJ1-2
size: -
length: 15
V: TRBV28
D: TRBD1
CDR3: CATSPSGQGMYGYTF
DNA: TGTGCCACATCACCCTCGGGACAGGGGATGTATGGCTACACCTTC

J: TRBJ2-7
size: few
length: 14
V: TRBV7-9
D: TRBD1
CDR3: CASSSTGGSGEQYF
DNA: TGTGCCAGCAGCTCGACAGGGGGATCGGGAGAGCAGTACTTC

J: TRBJ2-2
size: few
length: 16
V: TRBV10-3
D: -
CDR3: CAISESPGLSGGELFF
DNA: TGTGCCATCAGTGAGTCCCCCGGTTTAAGTGGAGGGGAGCTGTTTTTT

J: TRBJ1-2
size: -
length: 12
V: TRBV29-1
D: TRBD1
CDR3: CSVETGGPGGAF
DNA: TGCAGCGTTGAAACAGGCGGGCCAGGGGGGGCCTTC